These T cell receptor beta chains were read from a single sample in a study of blood T cell repertoires in COVID-19. Assay used: immunoSEQ multiplex PCR; TCRdb lists only in-frame clones, some missing. This table has a few hundred thousand clones, about 88% appearing once. The material sequenced was PBMCs or T cells enriched from blood (not recorded which). Receptors originate from a woman younger than 30 who had recovered from COVID-19. Both conserved end residues are part of each CDR3. The order of the fields is D gene, J gene, V gene, clone size, CDR3 protein, CDR3 DNA. D genes are given only for firm matches. Expanded clones are given a class, and other clones once, few, many or no size at all.

d_call: TRBD1
j_call: TRBJ2-7
v_call: TRBV27
clone_size: -
cdr3_aa: CASSFDRVSYEQYF
cdr3_nt: TGTGCCAGCAGTTTCGACAGGGTCTCCTACGAGCAGTACTTC

d_call: -
j_call: TRBJ2-6
v_call: TRBV5-1
clone_size: -
cdr3_aa: CASSSHGAASGANVLTF
cdr3_nt: TGCGCCAGCAGCTCTCATGGGGCAGCCTCTGGGGCCAACGTCCTGACTTTC

d_call: -
j_call: TRBJ1-5
v_call: TRBV28
clone_size: -
cdr3_aa: CASSLTGDRLKPQHF
cdr3_nt: TGTGCCAGCAGTTTAACGGGGGACCGCCTAAAGCCCCAGCATTTT

d_call: -
j_call: TRBJ1-1
v_call: TRBV6-5
clone_size: -
cdr3_aa: CASTFLRGTEAFF
cdr3_nt: TGTGCCAGCACCTTCCTTAGGGGCACTGAAGCTTTCTTT

d_call: TRBD1
j_call: TRBJ1-1
v_call: TRBV16
clone_size: few
cdr3_aa: CASSQGQGTEAFF
cdr3_nt: TGTGCCAGCAGCCAAGGACAGGGGACCGAAGCTTTCTTT

d_call: -
j_call: TRBJ2-1
v_call: TRBV24-1
clone_size: -
cdr3_aa: CATGRPGGNEQFF
cdr3_nt: TGTGCCACCGGGCGGCCAGGAGGGAATGAGCAGTTCTTC

d_call: TRBD1
j_call: TRBJ1-4
v_call: TRBV5-1
clone_size: -
cdr3_aa: CASSGTGTGVEEKLFF
cdr3_nt: TGCGCCAGCAGCGGGACCGGGACAGGGGTTGAGGAAAAACTGTTTTTT

d_call: -
j_call: TRBJ2-1
v_call: TRBV5-1
clone_size: -
cdr3_aa: CASFGDYNEQFF
cdr3_nt: TGCGCCAGCTTCGGAGACTACAATGAGCAGTTCTTC

d_call: TRBD1
j_call: TRBJ1-5
v_call: TRBV7-8
clone_size: -
cdr3_aa: CASSLGAGGVDQPQHF
cdr3_nt: TGTGCCAGCAGCTTAGGCGCAGGGGGAGTAGATCAGCCCCAGCATTTT

d_call: TRBD1
j_call: TRBJ2-3
v_call: TRBV5-4
clone_size: few
cdr3_aa: CASSSHPGQDTDTQYF
cdr3_nt: TGTGCCAGCAGCTCGCATCCGGGACAGGACACAGATACGCAGTATTTT

d_call: -
j_call: TRBJ1-5
v_call: TRBV2
clone_size: -
cdr3_aa: CASSAQSSSQHF
cdr3_nt: TGTGCCAGCAGTGCCCAGTCGTCGTCCCAGCATTTT

d_call: -
j_call: TRBJ2-3
v_call: TRBV7-2
clone_size: -
cdr3_aa: CASSLSRTDTQYF
cdr3_nt: TGTGCCAGCAGCTTAAGCAGGACAGATACGCAGTATTTT

d_call: TRBD1
j_call: TRBJ2-7
v_call: TRBV2
clone_size: -
cdr3_aa: CASSVNPGQGYEQYF
cdr3_nt: TGTGCCAGCAGTGTAAACCCGGGACAGGGTTACGAGCAGTACTTC

d_call: -
j_call: TRBJ1-1
v_call: TRBV30
clone_size: -
cdr3_aa: CAWSVSGAEAFF
cdr3_nt: TGTGCCTGGAGTGTGAGCGGGGCTGAAGCTTTCTTT

d_call: TRBD1
j_call: TRBJ2-7
v_call: TRBV27
clone_size: -
cdr3_aa: CASSPRDRGRYEQYF
cdr3_nt: TGTGCCAGCAGTCCCCGGGACAGGGGGAGGTACGAGCAGTACTTC

d_call: -
j_call: TRBJ2-7
v_call: TRBV7-3
clone_size: -
cdr3_aa: CASSSSLSYEQYF
cdr3_nt: TGTGCCAGCAGCTCTAGTTTGTCCTACGAGCAGTACTTC

d_call: -
j_call: TRBJ2-1
v_call: TRBV3-1/TRBV3-2
clone_size: few
cdr3_aa: CASSQYGGSNEQFF
cdr3_nt: TGTGCCAGCAGCCAATACGGGGGTAGTAATGAGCAGTTCTTC

d_call: -
j_call: TRBJ2-3
v_call: TRBV27
clone_size: -
cdr3_aa: CASSLSWGDADTQYF
cdr3_nt: TGTGCCAGCAGTTTATCGTGGGGGGACGCAGATACGCAGTATTTT